This record covers a single T cell receptor (beta chain). As handled by the study authors: Cell counts per sample came from amplifying reference gene primers. Data came from immunoSEQ multiplex PCR; TCRdb stores just in-frame clones and leaves some out. The D gene and trimming were derived from the DNA, and the V and J assignments and clone size from that table. The sample holds approximately 91,000 clones, 75% to 85% seen once. The sample is drawn from a study of blood T cell repertoires in COVID-19. For the study at large: The United States, Italy and Spain provided the acute and convalescent COVID-19 samples. From T cells, B-cell-depleted T cells, or PBMCs came the material, which was cDNA or gDNA.

CDR1 SGHTA and CDR2 FQGTGA come from the germline V gene. V shed 5 bases, J shed 2 bases, and the junction held 4 bases outside the gene matches. The CDR3 covers 14 residues. The sample taken for sequencing was peripheral blood. This chain links TRBV7-3 with TRBJ2-3; TRBD2 matches at 7 bases. This clonotype was obtained from a man between 65 and 85 years old with acute or convalescent COVID-19. The CDR3 sequence: CASSPRLATDTQYF. In nucleotides, the CDR3 is TGTGCCAGCAGCCCTCGACTAGCCACAGATACGCAGTATTTT.